A single sample is the source of the 9 T cell receptor beta chains below, sequenced in a study of patients and donors after allogeneic stem cell transplantation (dated by TCRdb to 2018 to 2021). Receptors were amplified or captured by RT-PCR. The instrument given in TCRdb is NextSeq 550. Clones were called with MiXCR by TCRdb after fastp trimmed the public reads at Q25, and only in-frame beta chains were retained. Rows are unified per CDR3 protein, each entry keeping the most common DNA and genes. Within this sample are around 150,000 distinct CDR3 sequences, with 30% to 45% of them counted one time only. In total, the top ten clones hold around 50% of the sample. The source material was blood, either unsorted or a sorted T cell fraction (not recorded which). Receptors were obtained from a human donor who was either an allogeneic HSCT recipient or a stem cell or donor lymphocyte infusion donor (not recorded which). It is not recorded whose cells these are; they may come from a transplant donor.

This clonotype was seen a few times. The genes are TRBV9 and TRBJ1-2; a possible D gene is TRBD1 (5 bases). The V end lost 4 bases, the J end lost 4 bases, and 17 bases lay between the germline ends. The CDR3 consists of 15 residues. Germline V gives CDR1 SGDLS, CDR2 YYNGEE. CDR3 protein: CASSLRFGGPYGYTF. The CDR3 DNA follows: TGTGCCAGCAGCCTCCGATTTGGGGGACCCTATGGCTACACCTTC.

This clonotype was observed a handful of times. The genes are TRBV7-8 and TRBJ1-1, with a weak D call TRBD1 (6 bases). Germline CDR1 SGHVS, CDR2 FQNEAQ. Trimming cost V 1 base and J 10 bases, with 19 bases left between them. The CDR3 length is 15 residues. CDR3 loop: CASSLVSSGGAGAFF. CDR3 sequence (DNA): TGTGCCAGCAGCTTAGTGAGTTCGGGGGGCGCGGGAGCTTTCTTT.

The V and J genes are TRBV3-1 and TRBJ1-5; D unclear. This CDR3 is 15 amino acids long. Germline V gene sequence: CDR1 LGHDT, CDR2 YNNKEL (reference sequence). The V gene lost 0 bases and the J gene lost 3 bases, with 9 bases spanning the gap. CDR3 DNA sequence: TGTGCCAGCAGCCAAGATTCCCGGATCAATCAGCCCCAGCATTTT. Its protein product is CASSQDSRINQPQHF.

V gene TRBV7-8 combines with J gene TRBJ1-6; D may be TRBD1 (6 bases). The germline gives CDR1 SGHVS, CDR2 FQNEAQ. This CDR3 comprises 13 residues. Trimming removed 5 bases at V and 8 bases at J, with 10 bases between. CDR3 nucleotides: TGTGCCAGCAGCGAGGACAGTGATTCACCCCTCCACTTT. It codes for CASSEDSDSPLHF.

The chain employs TRBV6-2 or TRBV6-3 and TRBJ1-5, with D possibly matching TRBD1 (5 bases). Trimming removed 0 bases from V and 6 bases from J, with 15 bases in between. This CDR3 contains 16 residues. Per germline, CDR1 MNHEY and CDR2 SVGEGT. CDR3 in amino acids: CASSYSPKGVIQPQHF. The CDR3 region has the DNA TGTGCCAGCAGTTACTCCCCGAAAGGGGTAATTCAGCCCCAGCATTTT.

This clonotype has only a few counts. The J gene is TRBJ1-1, the V gene TRBV6-6; maybe TRBD1 (6 bases). CDR1 MNHNY and CDR2 SVGAGI come from the germline V gene (reference sequence). V was clipped by 0 bases and J by 0 bases, with 14 bases between them. CDR3 length: 17 residues. CDR3 sequence (DNA): TGTGCCAGCAGTTACTCGGTAGGGGGGAGAATGAACACTGAAGCTTTCTTT. It is translated as CASSYSVGGRMNTEAFF.

This clonotype was counted between two and nine times. The rearrangement uses TRBV29-1 and TRBJ1-2; TRBD1 agrees at 8 bases. The CDR3 extends over 12 amino acids. Germline-derived CDR1 and CDR2 are SQVTM and ANQGSEA. Trimming removed 8 bases from V and 6 bases from J; junction bases left unmatched: 8. As DNA, the CDR3 is TGCAGCTCCTCCGACAGGGGCCATGGCTACACCTTC. Its protein is CSSSDRGHGYTF.

This clonotype has only a few counts. This sequence joins TRBV7-8 and TRBJ1-4; D is unclear. This CDR3 has 16 amino acids. V was trimmed by 5 bases and J by 0 bases, leaving 13 bases between them. Germline V gives CDR1 SGHVS, CDR2 FQNEAQ. The CDR3, as DNA: TGTGCCAGCAGCGGAGCCGGGCTTACAACTAATGAAAAACTGTTTTTT. This codes for CASSGAGLTTNEKLFF.

This chain uses TRBV7-2 with TRBJ1-1; no reliable D call. The CDR3 consists of 15 residues. The V end lost 5 bases, the J end lost 4 bases, and 17 bases lay between the germline ends. Germline V gene data show CDR1 as SGHTA and CDR2 as FQGNSA. CDR3 in amino acids: CASSPFAGLGTEAFF. The CDR3 coding sequence is TGTGCCAGCAGCCCTTTCGCGGGGTTGGGCACTGAAGCTTTCTTT.